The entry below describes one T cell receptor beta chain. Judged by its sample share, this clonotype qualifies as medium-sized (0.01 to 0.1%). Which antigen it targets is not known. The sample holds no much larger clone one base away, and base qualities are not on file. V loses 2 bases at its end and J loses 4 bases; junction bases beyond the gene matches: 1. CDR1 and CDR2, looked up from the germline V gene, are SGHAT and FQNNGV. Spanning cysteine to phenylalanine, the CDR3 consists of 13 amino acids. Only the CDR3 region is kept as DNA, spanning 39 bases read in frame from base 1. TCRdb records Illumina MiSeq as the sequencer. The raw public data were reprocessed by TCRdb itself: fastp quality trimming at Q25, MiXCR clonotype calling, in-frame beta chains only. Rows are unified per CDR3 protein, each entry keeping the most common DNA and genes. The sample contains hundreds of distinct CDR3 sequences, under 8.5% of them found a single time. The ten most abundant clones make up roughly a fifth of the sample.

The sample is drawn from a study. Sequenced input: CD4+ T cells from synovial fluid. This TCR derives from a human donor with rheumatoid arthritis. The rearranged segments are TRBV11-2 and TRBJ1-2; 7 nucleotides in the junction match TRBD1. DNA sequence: TGTGCCAGCAGCTTACAGGGGGGCTATGGCTACACCTTC. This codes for CASSLQGGYGYTF.